This entry lists 11 T cell receptor beta chains sequenced from one sample in a study of blood T cell repertoires in COVID-19. The assay was immunoSEQ multiplex PCR, and TCRdb's table has in-frame clones only and misses some. The sample includes about 220,000 clones, approximately 82% of them seen just once. The material sequenced was peripheral blood. These TCRs come from a woman aged 80 or older with acute or convalescent COVID-19.

The V gene is TRBV7-3, the J gene TRBJ2-7; 8 bases align to TRBD1. This CDR3 is 15 amino acids long. J gave up 3 bases and V 5 bases, and 9 bases lay outside the gene matches. Germline V gives CDR1 SGHTA, CDR2 FQGTGA. The CDR3 nucleotides are TGTGCCAGCAGCACCTCGGGACAGGCGGACTACGAGCAGTACTTC. It codes for CASSTSGQADYEQYF. The variable domain in full, with the rest retrieved from reference TRBV7-3 and TRBJ2-7, is GAGVSQTPSNKVTEKGKYVELRCDPISGHTALYWYRQSLGQGPEFLIYFQGTGAADDSGLPNDRFFAVRPEGSVSTLKIQRTERGDSAVYLCASSTSGQADYEQYFGPGTRLTVT.

The chain has TRBV12-5 and TRBJ2-3; no firm D call. The V end was cut by 2 bases, the J end by 6 bases, with 9 bases between. The CDR3 sequence is 13 residues long. Germline V CDR1 and CDR2: LGHNT, FRNRAP. CDR3 sequence (DNA): TGTGCTAGTGGTTTGACCCTTGGCGATACGCAGTATTTT. This sequence encodes CASGLTLGDTQYF.

J is TRBJ1-2 and V is TRBV24-1; TRBD1 matches at 7 bases. The CDR3 is made up of 16 amino acids. V trimming: 3 bases; J trimming: 10 bases; junction bases outside the gene matches: 16. Germline CDR1 KGHDR, CDR2 SFDVKD. CDR3 region: CATSDRADGRQGDYTF. The CDR3 DNA reads TGTGCCACCAGTGATCGTGCCGACGGACGACAGGGCGACTACACCTTC.

This chain connects TRBV6-6 to TRBJ1-1, with TRBD1 matching over 8 bases. The CDR3 sequence is 17 residues long. CDR1 is MNHNY and CDR2 is SVGAGI in the germline V gene (reference sequence). Trimming cost V 5 bases and J 1 base; bases outside gene matches: 12. DNA for the CDR3: TGTGCCAGCAGTCCTTACTACTTGGACAGGGCGAACACTGAAGCTTTCTTT. As protein: CASSPYYLDRANTEAFF.

The chain recombines TRBV3-1 (or the pseudogene TRBV3-2) with TRBJ1-2; maybe TRBD1 (5 bases). V was cut by 0 bases and J by 8 bases, with 16 bases left in between. The CDR3 loop spans 15 amino acids. From germline, CDR1 is LGHDT and CDR2 YNNKEL (reference sequence). The CDR3 DNA reads as TGTGCCAGCAGCCAAGATGGGGGGTCCGACAGCGGCTACACCTTC. The encoded protein is CASSQDGGSDSGYTF.

The chain links TRBV19 to TRBJ2-7, with a tentative D call TRBD1 (6 bases). The CDR3 is 13 residues long. In germline, CDR1 is LNHDA, CDR2 SQIVND (reference sequence). Trimming cost V 2 bases and J 2 bases, with 7 bases left between them. The CDR3 is CASSIKGAYEQYF. The CDR3 DNA follows: TGTGCCAGTAGTATAAAGGGGGCCTACGAGCAGTACTTC.

V is TRBV5-1 and J is TRBJ1-2; D call uncertain. This CDR3 spans 15 amino acids. The V and J ends lost 0 bases and 6 bases respectively, with 15 bases between them. The germline V gene has CDR1 SGHRS and CDR2 YFSETQ. CDR3 DNA: TGCGCCAGCAGCTTGGGCCCCCCACGTACGGATGGCTACACCTTC. Translating it yields CASSLGPPRTDGYTF.

The chain couples TRBV28 to TRBJ1-2, with 11 nucleotides matching TRBD1. The CDR3 has 15 amino acids. Germline values: CDR1 MDHEN, CDR2 SYDVKM. V shed 6 bases, J shed 7 bases, and the junction held 10 bases outside the gene matches. The CDR3 region has the DNA TGTGCCAGCAGGTCCGGGACAGGGGGAGGTCGTGGCTACACCTTC. Its translation: CASRSGTGGGRGYTF.

This chain uses TRBV27 with TRBJ2-5, with D tentatively TRBD1 (5 bases). Trimming removed 5 bases at V and 1 base at J, with 8 bases between. CDR1 and CDR2 from the germline V gene are MNHEY and SMNVEV (reference sequence). The CDR3 sequence is 13 residues long. In DNA, the CDR3 is TGTGCCAGCAGTCGACAGTTCCAAGAGACCCAGTACTTC. It specifies CASSRQFQETQYF.

This clone is labeled large (0.1 to 1%). The genes are TRBV4-1 and TRBJ2-7; D may be TRBD1 (5 bases). Trimming shortened V by 0 bases and J by 7 bases, and 13 bases separated the two germline ends. The CDR3 extends over 14 amino acids. From germline, CDR1 is MGHRA and CDR2 YSYEKL. As DNA, the CDR3 is TGCGCCAGCAGCCAAGACTCAGGGTACAGGGAGCAGTACTTC. Translated: CASSQDSGYREQYF.

CDR3 amino acids: CAISEKEGDGYTF. The DNA for the CDR3 is TGTGCCATCAGTGAGAAGGAGGGCGATGGCTACACCTTC. The J gene is TRBJ1-2, the V gene TRBV10-3; D gene unclear. V lost 2 bases and J 6 bases, leaving 10 bases between the germline ends. The V gene's germline CDR1 is ENHRY and CDR2 SYGVKD. The CDR3 contains 13 residues.